This T cell receptor beta chain was observed in a study of T-cell reconstitution after alpha-beta-depleted transplantation in children. TCRbeta library construction was performed incorporating unique molecular identifiers. TCRdb analysed the PCR reads with MiXCR anew, one entry per CDR3 protein. The table shows approximately 350,000 distinct CDR3 sequences, with about 16% occurring only once. Concerning this clonotype itself: As yet, its antigen is unknown.

CDR1 and CDR2 (germline): LGHNA, YSLEER. The CDR3 loop spans 18 amino acids. Trimming removed 0 bases from V and 0 bases from J, with 12 bases in between. General study points: Reports say that about two months after transplant, the alpha-beta T cells came out of several hundred graft clones that had expanded. In some patients, recipient T cells and intrathymic progenitors surviving conditioning explained high day-60 diversity. Newly made T cells mostly supplied T-cell counts and diversity one year after transplant.

The material was PBMCs, mostly from graft donor cells, obtained 360 days after TCRalphabeta/CD19-depleted stem cell transplant. The TCR comes from a male patient aged 2 to 9 who had a stem cell transplant for acute lymphoblastic leukemia, so the T cells may come from the graft donor. V and J are TRBV4-3 and TRBJ2-6; D is tentatively TRBD1 or TRBD2 (6 bases each). The DNA of the CDR3 is TGCGCCAGCAGCCAAGATTGGGGGCGGGGCTCTGGGGCCAACGTCCTGACTTTC. This gives the protein CASSQDWGRGSGANVLTF.